These 20 T cell receptor beta chains share one sample of origin, sequenced in a study of graft-versus-host responses after intestinal transplantation. TCRdb's table, derived via immunoSEQ multiplex PCR, lists solely in-frame clones and lacks some. Here the sample spans fewer than 85,000 clones, 85% to 95% being singletons. Their specific antigens are unknown. Here the sequenced sample was unstimulated CD8+ T cells sorted from spleen or lymph node cells, taken before intestinal transplant. These receptors came from a human donor who received an intestinal transplant.

This rearrangement joins TRBV15 to TRBJ2-1; 10 positions agree with TRBD2. There are 14 residues in the CDR3. CDR1 and CDR2 (germline): LNHNV, YYDKDF (reference sequence). V was pared by 5 bases and J by 9 bases, with 7 bases of the junction left unmatched. The CDR3 is CATSAKREGVEQFF. The CDR3 DNA reads TGTGCCACCAGCGCAAAGCGGGAGGGCGTTGAGCAGTTCTTC.

The chain couples TRBV28 to TRBJ1-1; D not resolved. Trimming removed 5 bases at V and 0 bases at J, with 7 bases between. Germline CDR1 and CDR2: MDHEN and SYDVKM. This CDR3 is built from 13 residues. CDR3 DNA: TGTGCCAGCAGTCCAGAGTTGAACACTGAAGCTTTCTTT. This encodes CASSPELNTEAFF.

V is TRBV5-1 and J is TRBJ2-7; D is ambiguous. Germline CDR1 and CDR2: SGHRS and YFSETQ. The CDR3 runs 11 residues. The V gene lost 2 bases and the J gene lost 2 bases, with 2 bases spanning the gap. CDR3 amino acids: CASSFAYEQYF. The CDR3 DNA reads TGCGCCAGCAGCTTCGCCTACGAGCAGTACTTC.

The chain couples TRBV6-6 to TRBJ1-1; 9 bases are a match to TRBD1. This CDR3 spans 14 amino acids. The trim removed 5 bases at V and 4 bases at J, leaving 5 bases unmatched. Germline V lookup: CDR1 MNHNY, CDR2 SVGAGI (reference sequence). In DNA form, the CDR3 reads TGTGCCAGCAGTCCGGGACAGGGTGGCACTGAAGCTTTCTTT. Protein product: CASSPGQGGTEAFF.

This clone was observed once. This chain uses TRBV2 with TRBJ1-3; D gene ambiguous. CDR1 and CDR2 from the germline V gene are SNHLY and FYNNEI. V dropped 10 bases and J dropped 0 bases, with 10 bases sitting between them. The CDR3 extends over 13 amino acids. The CDR3 here is CAIADYSGNTIYF. CDR3 coding DNA: TGTGCCATTGCCGATTACTCTGGAAACACCATATATTTT.

The V gene is TRBV11-2, the J gene TRBJ2-7, with 11 bases identical to TRBD2. The junction had 7 bases not matched to a gene; V was cut back by 0 bases and J by 3 bases. The length of the CDR3 is 17 residues. In germline, CDR1 is SGHAT, CDR2 FQNNGV. The CDR3 nucleotides are TGTGCCAGCAGCTTAGATACTAGCGGGAGTCTAAACTACGAGCAGTACTTC. As protein: CASSLDTSGSLNYEQYF.

This chain joins TRBV15 and TRBJ1-4; D is unresolved. The CDR3 extends over 16 amino acids. Germline loops: CDR1 LNHNV, CDR2 YYDKDF (reference sequence). The germline V and J ends were trimmed by 0 bases and 6 bases, with 14 bases remaining between them. The CDR3 region has the DNA TGTGCCACCAGCAGAGATCATATGAGGACTGATGAAAAACTGTTTTTT. This sequence encodes CATSRDHMRTDEKLFF.

The chain has TRBV19 and TRBJ2-3, with D possibly matching TRBD2 (6 bases). The CDR3 runs 15 residues. Trimming shortened V by 5 bases and J by 2 bases, and 14 bases separated the two germline ends. Germline V gene lookup returns CDR1 LNHDA and CDR2 SQIVND (reference sequence). CDR3 loop: CASSPWDSLTDTQYF. CDR3 DNA: TGTGCCAGTAGTCCGTGGGACTCCCTCACAGATACGCAGTATTTT.

This clone was recorded only once. The V gene is TRBV15, the J gene TRBJ2-3; D gene ambiguous. Looked up from germline, CDR1 is LNHNV and CDR2 is YYDKDF (reference sequence). The CDR3 covers 14 residues. V lost 1 base and J lost 0, with 5 bases in between. The CDR3 region has the DNA TGTGCCACCAGCAGAGCGGGCAGCACAGATACGCAGTATTTT. Residues: CATSRAGSTDTQYF.

The chain recombines TRBV19 with TRBJ1-1; 8 positions match TRBD1. The germline CDR1 and CDR2 sequences are LNHDA and SQIVND (reference sequence). CDR3 length equals 14 residues. Trimming cost V 5 bases and J 5 bases; bases outside gene matches: 7. The CDR3 is CASSYRGEGTEAFF. CDR3 DNA: TGTGCCAGTAGTTACAGGGGGGAGGGGACTGAAGCTTTCTTT.

To note about this clone: Germline and junction disagree at one end, which may indicate a read error. This chain joins TRBV9 and TRBJ2-1, with a possible D match to TRBD2 (5 bases). Germline V gives CDR1 SGDLS, CDR2 YYNGEE. This CDR3 region has 15 residues. The CDR3 region is CASSVAGTVGNGQFF. The CDR3 DNA is TGTGCCAGCAGCGTCGCGGGCACGGTAGGCAATGGGCAGTTCTTC.

This chain joins TRBV9 and TRBJ1-6; tentative D call: TRBD1 (5 bases). V was clipped by 0 bases and J by 4 bases, with 8 bases between them. The CDR3 is made up of 15 amino acids. Looked up from germline, CDR1 is SGDLS and CDR2 is YYNGEE. The CDR3 DNA reads as TGTGCCAGCAGCGTAGCAGGGCGGTATAATTCACCCCTCCACTTT. Amino acids: CASSVAGRYNSPLHF.

The chain joins TRBV27 to TRBJ2-5, with 7 bases lining up with TRBD2. The J segment lost 5 bases and the V segment lost 6 bases, leaving 0 bases of the junction unmatched. This CDR3 is built from 11 residues. CDR1 is MNHEY, CDR2 SMNVEV, per germline (reference sequence). CDR3 sequence: CASSGRETQYF. Written as DNA, the CDR3 is TGTGCCAGCAGCGGGAGGGAGACCCAGTACTTC.

The J gene is TRBJ1-4, the V gene TRBV7-9; 7 bases agree with TRBD1. The V and J ends lost 5 bases and 4 bases, in that order; junction bases with no gene match: 7. From germline, CDR1 is SEHNR and CDR2 FQNEAQ (reference sequence). CDR3 size: 15 residues. The CDR3 nucleotides are TGTGCCAGCAGCCTGCAGGGGGGCCTTAATGAAAAACTGTTTTTT. Its translation is CASSLQGGLNEKLFF.

The CDR3 bases are TGTGCCATCAGTGAGGGGAGGGGCGCCGAGCAGTTCTTC. Encoded protein: CAISEGRGAEQFF. V and J are TRBV10-3 and TRBJ2-1, with 7 nucleotides matching TRBD2. With V trimmed by 2 bases and J by 10 bases, 5 bases remained unmatched. In germline, CDR1 is ENHRY, CDR2 SYGVKD. This CDR3 has 13 amino acids.

This chain joins TRBV4-1 and TRBJ2-5; 9 bases align to TRBD1. The CDR3 loop spans 14 amino acids. V shed 1 base, J shed 7 bases, and the junction held 4 bases outside the gene matches. Germline V gene sequence: CDR1 MGHRA, CDR2 YSYEKL. CDR3 amino acids: CASSQGGQGATQYF. The CDR3 nucleotides read TGCGCCAGCAGCCAAGGGGGACAGGGAGCGACCCAGTACTTC.

This clone came up a few times. The CDR3 spells CASRFIRNDKLFF. CDR3 DNA: TGTGCAAGTCGCTTTATCAGAAATGATAAACTGTTTTTT. J is TRBJ1-4 and V is TRBV12-2; the DNA was not used to check the table's D call, TRBD1. TRBV12-2 is a pseudogene segment. The CDR3 is 13 residues long.

A note on this clone: Mismatch with germline at one junction end may stem from a read error. The rearrangement joins TRBV2 to TRBJ1-5; TRBD1 aligns across 8 bases. The germline V gene encodes CDR1 SNHLY and CDR2 FYNNEI. The CDR3 is 15 residues long. CDR3 sequence reads: CASREDRGGFQPQHF. CDR3 sequence (DNA): TGTGCCAGCAGGGAAGACAGGGGAGGATTCCAGCCCCAGCATTTT.

CDR3 in amino acids: CASSPTGMNTEAFF. The CDR3 DNA reads as TGTGCCAGCAGCCCTACAGGGATGAACACTGAAGCTTTCTTT. The V gene is TRBV6-5, the J gene TRBJ1-1, with D possibly being TRBD1 (6 bases). The CDR3 runs 14 residues. Between the trimmed V and J ends, which lost 6 bases and 0 bases, there was a span of 11 bases. Germline V gene lookup returns CDR1 MNHEY and CDR2 SVGAGI.

The chain couples TRBV29-1 to TRBJ2-5; 8 bases align to TRBD1. Germline trimming cut 8 bases from V and 2 bases from J; bases unmatched to any gene: 10. This CDR3 has 14 residues. Germline CDR1 and CDR2: SQVTM and ANQGSEA. In nucleotides, the CDR3 is TGCAGCTCATGGACAGGGAACTTACAAGAGACCCAGTACTTC. Encoded protein: CSSWTGNLQETQYF.